This TCR beta chain comes out of a study of Ad26.COV2.S vaccination and SARS-CoV-2 variants. About the study: Participant was drawn from the COV1001 Ad26.COV2.S trial arm.

This clone was picked up one time. Indicated treatment: 19 received Ad26.COV2.S at low or high dose, single or two shots; roughly 5 received placebo; per-sample allocation not given. Vaccine and placebo recipients were sampled on day 63 after the first injection. Using immunoSEQ multiplex PCR, the repertoire was profiled, and TCRdb retains in-frame clones only, with some absent. The table lists about 680,000 clones, 89% of them singletons. V gave up 5 bases and J gave up 2 bases, with 13 bases separating them. CDR3 length: 14 amino acids. Germline assignment: CDR1 KGHSH and CDR2 LQKENI. The chain joins TRBV18 to TRBJ2-7; possible D gene TRBD1, 5 bases. This clonotype was sampled from a person between 18 and 59 years old who received the Ad26.COV2.S COVID-19 vaccine or a placebo. The sequencing used peripheral blood, collected in a trial of Ad26.COV2.S vaccine versus placebo. DNA for the CDR3: TGTGCCAGCTCATCCTTAGGGGCTGCCTACGAGCAGTACTTC. It yields the protein CASSSLGAAYEQYF.